The clone carrying this T cell receptor (beta chain) came up a few times. The data belong to a study of blood T cell repertoires in COVID-19. Across the study: PBMCs, B-cell-depleted T cells, or T cells were the source of the cDNA or gDNA that made up the material.

Produced via immunoSEQ multiplex PCR; TCRdb's table is partial and in-frame only. The sample includes fewer than 250,000 clones, around 90% seen only once; the top ten take about 4.4%. The germline CDR1 and CDR2 sequences are ENHRY and SYGVKD. The V and J ends lost 11 bases and 4 bases, in that order; junction bases with no gene match: 10. The CDR3 sequence is 13 residues long. The specimen sequenced was peripheral blood. The sequence came from a human donor in a cohort sampled during active COVID-19. The chain combines TRBV10-3 with TRBJ2-7; 8 bases fit TRBD2. The CDR3 DNA sequence: TGTGCCGCGGGAGGAGGGCAGCCATACGAGCAGTACTTC. Translated, it gives CAAGGGQPYEQYF.